The TCR beta chain described here comes from a study of blood T cells in healthy people across ages. General study findings and limits: Unsorted PBMCs ruled out conclusive naive versus antigen-experienced comparison.

CDR1 and CDR2 from the germline V gene are SGHRS and YFSETQ. V shed 4 bases and J shed 4 bases, with 15 bases lying between them. The CDR3 spans 15 residues. Turning to this clonotype: Its antigen remains unknown.

A second PCR, run for about 7 to 12 cycles, used a sample-barcoded 5' primer plus a J-beta primer mix. TCRdb processed the 5' RACE reads anew with MiXCR; each CDR3 protein has one entry. The table shows about 1.4 million distinct CDR3 sequences, with almost 60% occurring only once. This receptor was identified in a man aged 18 to 29 in good health. The rearrangement joins TRBV5-1 to TRBJ2-1; TRBD1 is a possible D gene (6 bases). The sample was blood. As DNA, the CDR3 is TGCGCCAGCAGCACTATAGACAGGATTTACAATGAGCAGTTCTTC. It translates to CASSTIDRIYNEQFF.